This T cell receptor (beta chain) was documented in a study of OX40 agonist ivuxolimab in advanced cancers. Study in general: In this trial design, patients received ivuxolimab intravenously at 0.01 to 10 mg/kg every 2 weeks. Eligibility rules accepted prior anti-PD-1, anti-PD-L1 or anti-CTLA-4 therapy, and 35% to 45% had some.

The study's findings and limits: In CD8+ T cells, expanded clones were on average more numerous than in CD4+. Circulating CD4+ and CD8+ T cells showed clonal expansion by week 6 at 0.1 to 3.0 mg/kg.

TCRdb keeps only in-frame clones here, not all; method: immunoSEQ multiplex PCR. The sample has over 100,000 clones, roughly nine tenths seen once; the top ten hold 0.55%. Worth noting for this clone: Its antigen is unidentified.

The sequence was obtained from an adult with an advanced solid tumor such as melanoma, head and neck, liver or kidney cancer. Sequencing used CD4+ or CD8+ T cells sorted from blood, obtained in a trial of the OX40 agonist ivuxolimab.

The CDR3 nucleotides are TGTGCCAGCAGTTTGCAGACCGCCTATGGCTACACCTTC. As protein: CASSLQTAYGYTF. The rearrangement links TRBV28 to TRBJ1-2, with D unclear. In germline, CDR1 is MDHEN, CDR2 SYDVKM. The length of the CDR3 is 13 residues. V lost 3 bases, J lost 4 bases, and 9 bases lay in between.